This entry is about one T cell receptor beta chain. Ahead of thyroid surgery, no patient had received treatment of any kind. TCRdb ran MiXCR on the PCR reads. The profile shows around 20,000 clones, roughly 22% of them singletons. The ends were cut back, 5 bases at V and 7 bases at J, with 9 bases in the middle. CDR1 is MNHEY, CDR2 SMNVEV, per germline (reference sequence). The CDR3 covers 12 residues. The data were taken from a study of metastatic and nonmetastatic thyroid tumors. Looking at the study overall: A comparison of repertoires was made across blood and tumor or nodule tissue from malignant and benign thyroid patients.

The genes are TRBV27 and TRBJ2-1, with D unresolved. The TCR originated in a female donor with papillary thyroid cancer or a benign thyroid nodule (not recorded which). Some clones in this sample may be carry-over from other donors' samples. Sequencing used adjacent normal tissue. CDR3 coding DNA: TGTGCCAGCAGTAGGATCCCGAATGAGCAGTTCTTC. Residues: CASSRIPNEQFF.